The 16 T cell receptor beta chains given below trace back to one sample, sequenced in a study of post-analysis software for immune sequencing data. The TCR beta cDNA libraries carried unique molecular identifiers. One entry per CDR3 protein results from TCRdb running MiXCR on the PCR reads. The profile shows over 250,000 distinct CDR3 sequences, around 34% of them singletons. The study's findings and limits: Several TRBV segments occurring more often in patients than controls included TRBV5-6, TRBV5-1 and TRBV20-1.

These receptors lack a known antigen. Sequencing was done on a sample of blood. All receptors derive from a girl between 5 and 17 years old with multiple sclerosis.

The table lists this clonotype with many counts. V gene TRBV4-2 combines with J gene TRBJ2-1, with TRBD2 matching over 16 bases. Per germline, CDR1 LGHNA and CDR2 YNFKEQ. J was trimmed by 8 bases and V by 2 bases; bases with no gene match: 12. The CDR3 sequence is 19 residues long. The CDR3 DNA is TGTGCCAGCAGCCAACCCGGGACTAGCGGGAGGGCCAAGCTCGATGAGCAGTTCTTC. This codes for CASSQPGTSGRAKLDEQFF.

This clonotype was seen once. A much bigger clone sits one base away, suggesting this may be a read error. The chain employs TRBV12-3 or TRBV12-4 and TRBJ1-4; no firm D call. CDR3 length: 14 residues. The CDR3 sequence is CASSLTSTNEKRFF. As DNA, the CDR3 is TGTGCCAGCAGTTTGACCTCAACTAATGAAAAACGGTTTTTT.

This rearrangement joins TRBV18 to TRBJ1-5, with 11 bases matching TRBD1. V was pared by 2 bases and J by 5 bases, with 5 bases of the junction left unmatched. Per germline, CDR1 KGHSH and CDR2 LQKENI. There are 16 residues in the CDR3. The DNA for the CDR3 is TGTGCCAGCTCACCATCCGGGACAGGGGGGCATCAGCCCCAGCATTTT. Translating gives CASSPSGTGGHQPQHF.

V is TRBV12-3 or TRBV12-4 and J is TRBJ1-1, with D possibly being TRBD1 (6 bases). V shed 6 bases and J shed 7 bases, with 24 bases lying between them. CDR3 length equals 16 residues. CDR3 sequence: CASSFYGGAVLGEAFF. CDR3 coding DNA: TGTGCCAGCAGCTTTTACGGGGGGGCTGTATTGGGTGAAGCTTTCTTT.

The chain is built from TRBV7-2 and TRBJ1-2; the D is unclear. The CDR3 spans 15 residues. The germline gives CDR1 SGHTA, CDR2 FQGNSA. The ends were cut back, 0 bases at V and 2 bases at J, with 10 bases in the middle. For the CDR3, the DNA is TGTGCCAGCAGCTTAGCCGGAGAAGGGAACTATGGCTACACCTTC. Translation: CASSLAGEGNYGYTF.

This sequence joins TRBV24-1 and TRBJ2-3, with 10 nucleotides matching TRBD2. The CDR3 runs 16 residues. The V and J ends lost 1 base and 3 bases, in that order; junction bases with no gene match: 3. Germline V CDR1 and CDR2: KGHDR, SFDVKD. The CDR3 here is CATSDLAGLATDTQYF. In DNA, the CDR3 is TGTGCCACCAGTGATTTAGCGGGACTAGCGACAGATACGCAGTATTTT.

This clonotype was detected many times. CDR3 sequence: CASSTSGRGQETQYF. CDR3 coding DNA: TGTGCCAGCAGCACTAGCGGGCGGGGCCAAGAGACCCAGTACTTC. The V gene is TRBV7-2, the J gene TRBJ2-5, with 9 bases matching TRBD2. J gave up 1 base and V 5 bases, and 5 bases lay outside the gene matches. The CDR3 extends over 15 amino acids. Germline values: CDR1 SGHTA, CDR2 FQGNSA.

This clonotype appeared many times. For the CDR3, the DNA is TGCGCCAGCAGCCCTCGGGGGCTAGCGGGAGGGGCTGCGAAGTTCTTC. Translated, it gives CASSPRGLAGGAAKFF. The J gene is TRBJ2-1, the V gene TRBV5-1; TRBD2 matches at 12 bases. Looked up from germline, CDR1 is SGHRS and CDR2 is YFSETQ. V lost 4 bases to trimming and J lost 14 bases; unmatched junction nucleotides: 16. There are 16 residues in the CDR3. Based on the CDR3 plus reference TRBV5-1 and TRBJ2-1, the full variable domain is KAGVTQTPRYLIKTRGQQVTLSCSPISGHRSVSWYQQTPGQGLQFLFEYFSETQRNKGNFPGRFSGRQFSNSRSEMNVSTLELGDSALYLCASSPRGLAGGAAKFFGPGTRLTVL.

In DNA, the CDR3 is TGTGCCAGCAGCACCCCGGGACAGGGCGATTACGAGCAGTACTTC. Residues: CASSTPGQGDYEQYF. The chain uses TRBV7-9 and TRBJ2-7; 9 bases are shared with TRBD1. The CDR3 runs to 15 residues. The germline V gene has CDR1 SEHNR and CDR2 FQNEAQ (reference sequence). The junction had 9 bases not matched to a gene; V was cut back by 5 bases and J by 4 bases.

Points on this clonotype: This may be a read error, as it is one base from a much larger clone. The chain couples TRBV7-2 to TRBJ2-7; D is uncertain. With 1 base removed from V and 2 bases from J, the gap between germline ends came to 9 bases. The CDR3 contains 14 residues. Germline CDR1 reads SGHTA; CDR2 reads FQGNSA. Written as DNA, the CDR3 is TGTGCCAGCAGCTTAGTCATACTAACCTACGAGCAGTACTTC. Its translation: CASSLVILTYEQYF.

The rearrangement uses TRBV24-1 and TRBJ1-2; 8 nucleotides agree with TRBD1. The length of the CDR3 is 13 residues. V trimming: 4 bases; J trimming: 8 bases; junction bases outside the gene matches: 5. Germline V gene lookup returns CDR1 KGHDR and CDR2 SFDVKD. The CDR3 is CATSDGTGWGYTF. The CDR3 DNA reads TGTGCCACCAGTGACGGGACAGGCTGGGGCTACACCTTC.

This clonotype occurred a few times. One junction end disagrees with the germline gene, perhaps due to a read error. The J gene is TRBJ2-1, the V gene TRBV7-9; 16 nucleotides agree with TRBD2. Germline lookup yields CDR1 SEHNR and CDR2 FQNEAQ (reference sequence). This CDR3 spans 17 amino acids. Here the CDR3 reads CACSPGLAGGPTDEQFF. CDR3 bases: TGTGCCTGCAGCCCGGGACTAGCGGGAGGGCCCACGGATGAGCAGTTCTTC.

J is TRBJ2-7 and V is TRBV21-1; TRBD1 was called by the table and not checked on the DNA. TRBV21-1 is a recognized pseudogene. The CDR3 is 21 residues long. CDR3 in DNA: TGTGCCAGCAGCTACCCAAAGCCCAGGAGGGACAGGGTGCCGAGAGGCTACGAGCAGTACTTC. This encodes CASSYPKPRRDRVPRGYEQYF.

This clonotype was observed a few times. This chain connects TRBV5-4 to TRBJ2-2; D is perhaps TRBD1 (7 bases). Trimming removed 0 bases from V and 4 bases from J, with 16 bases in between. The CDR3 spans 17 residues. Germline values: CDR1 SGHNT, CDR2 YYREEE (reference sequence). The CDR3 DNA reads as TGTGCCAGCAGCTTGGGCAGGGGGAAGGGAGGCACCGGGGAGCTGTTTTTT. Translating it yields CASSLGRGKGGTGELFF. Looking up the rest from reference TRBV5-4 and TRBJ2-2 gives the full variable domain: ETGVTQSPTHLIKTRGQQVTLRCSSQSGHNTVSWYQQALGQGPQFIFQYYREEENGRGNFPPRFSGLQFPNYSSELNVNALELDDSALYLCASSLGRGKGGTGELFFGEGSRLTVL.

The table lists this clonotype with many counts. This chain links TRBV18 with TRBJ2-5; D gene ambiguous. Trimming stripped 4 bases from V and 5 bases from J, with 11 bases between. CDR1 and CDR2 from the germline V gene are KGHSH and LQKENI. The CDR3 covers 13 residues. The CDR3 loop is CASSRETGETQYF. As DNA, the CDR3 is TGTGCCAGCTCACGTGAGACCGGGGAGACCCAGTACTTC.

This clonotype was observed at least ten times. In DNA, the CDR3 is TGTGCCAGCAGCCAAGATATAAAGGATGAGCAGTTCTTC. The encoded protein is CASSQDIKDEQFF. The rearrangement uses TRBV4-2 and TRBJ2-1; D not resolved. Germline V gene sequence: CDR1 LGHNA, CDR2 YNFKEQ. The length of the CDR3 is 13 residues. V lost 0 bases to trimming and J lost 8 bases, with 8 bases between them.